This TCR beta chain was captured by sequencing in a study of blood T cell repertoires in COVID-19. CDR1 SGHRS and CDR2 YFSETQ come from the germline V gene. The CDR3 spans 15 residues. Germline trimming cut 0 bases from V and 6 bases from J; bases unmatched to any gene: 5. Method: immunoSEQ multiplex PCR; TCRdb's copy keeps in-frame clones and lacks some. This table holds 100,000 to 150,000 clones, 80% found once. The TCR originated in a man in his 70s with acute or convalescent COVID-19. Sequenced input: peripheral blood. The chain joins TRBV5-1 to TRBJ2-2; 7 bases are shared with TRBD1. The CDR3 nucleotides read TGCGCCAGCAGCTTGGTACAGGGGAATTCCGGGGAGCTGTTTTTT. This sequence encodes CASSLVQGNSGELFF.